Sequencing of this TCR beta chain was carried out in a study of shared clonotypes between healthy human individuals. CD45RO negativity and positive selection for CCR7 defined naive CD8 cells, a population that excluded terminally differentiated effector memory CD45RA+ cells. Produced via immunoSEQ multiplex PCR; TCRdb's table is partial and in-frame only. The sample has some 630,000 clones, about 96% seen once. Trimming took off 4 bases at V and 0 bases at J, with 22 bases between the two ends. The germline V gene encodes CDR1 WNHNN and CDR2 SYGVQD (reference sequence). The CDR3 runs to 19 residues. The chain uses TRBV10-1 and TRBJ2-1, with D tentatively TRBD2 (5 bases). The sample consisted of naive CD8+ T cells sorted from blood. This receptor was taken from a woman aged 25-40 years in good health. As DNA, the CDR3 is TGCGCCAGCAGTGGGGTGCCGAGTCCCGTGGGAGACTCCTACAATGAGCAGTTCTTC. This codes for CASSGVPSPVGDSYNEQFF.